This T cell receptor beta chain was sequenced in a study of early T cells in non-severe SARS-CoV-2 infection. Trimming at V came to 7 bases and at J to 7 bases, leaving 9 bases not matched to a gene. CDR3 size: 13 residues. Germline lookup yields CDR1 MNHNY and CDR2 SVGAGI (reference sequence). This clonotype was seen a few times. TCRdb passed the 5' RACE reads through MiXCR, listing each CDR3 protein once. The data show about 41,000 distinct CDR3 sequences, with approximately 10% seen just once and roughly 10% held by the top ten. The sequence derives from an adult who was a healthcare worker with PCR-confirmed SARS-CoV-2 infection or an uninfected control (not recorded which). The chain carries TRBV6-6 and TRBJ1-2; 7 positions match TRBD1. The specimen sequenced was whole blood. The CDR3 protein is CASTQQGNGGYTF. The CDR3 nucleotides are TGTGCCAGCACGCAACAGGGGAACGGTGGCTACACCTTC.